This paragraph covers one T cell receptor beta chain sequence. The CDR3 is 12 amino acids. CDR1 MNHNS and CDR2 SASEGT come from the germline V gene. Trimming shortened V by 0 bases and J by 13 bases, and 13 bases separated the two germline ends. These data belong to a study of tumor and adjacent non-tumor tissue in lung cancer. This sample's RNA came from whole unsorted tissue. TCRbeta libraries were built with three rounds of nested PCR, modified from ARM-PCR. TCRdb reprocessed the multiplex PCR reads with MiXCR, giving one entry per CDR3 protein. The profile covers some 78,000 distinct CDR3 sequences, with 80% to 85% appearing a single time and about an eighth taken by the ten largest.

The sample was lung tumor tissue. This chain uses TRBV6-1 with TRBJ2-7; possibly TRBD2 for D (6 bases). The TCR comes from a woman between 50 and 59 years old with non-small cell lung cancer. The CDR3 DNA sequence: TGTGCCAGCAGTGAAGCCTTCCTAGCGAACTACTTC. Its protein product is CASSEAFLANYF.